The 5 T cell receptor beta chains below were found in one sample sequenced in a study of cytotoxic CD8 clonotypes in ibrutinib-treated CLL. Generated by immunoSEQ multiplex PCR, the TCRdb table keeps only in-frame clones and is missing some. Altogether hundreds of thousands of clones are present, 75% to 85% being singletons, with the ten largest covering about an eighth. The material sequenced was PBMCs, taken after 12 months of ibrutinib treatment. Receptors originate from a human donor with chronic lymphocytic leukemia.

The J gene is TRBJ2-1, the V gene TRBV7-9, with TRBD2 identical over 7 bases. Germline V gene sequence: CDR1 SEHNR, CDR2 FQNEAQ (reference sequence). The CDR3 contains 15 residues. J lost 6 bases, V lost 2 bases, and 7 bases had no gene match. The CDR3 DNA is TGTGCCAGCAGCTTACCCCGGGACTACCCCAATGAGCAGTTCTTC. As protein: CASSLPRDYPNEQFF.

In DNA, the CDR3 is TGTGCCAGCAGCTTGGGGGGAGGGTCCACGGGCTACGAGCAGTACTTC. Protein sequence: CASSLGGGSTGYEQYF. This chain connects TRBV5-4 to TRBJ2-7; 7 bases match TRBD2. CDR3 length: 16 amino acids. The trim removed 0 bases at V and 3 bases at J, leaving 9 bases unmatched. The germline V gene has CDR1 SGHNT and CDR2 YYREEE (reference sequence).

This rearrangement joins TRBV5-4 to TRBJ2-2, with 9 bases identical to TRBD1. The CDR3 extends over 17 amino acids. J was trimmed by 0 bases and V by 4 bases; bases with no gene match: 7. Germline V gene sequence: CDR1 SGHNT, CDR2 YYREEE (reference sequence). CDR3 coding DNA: TGTGCCAGCAGCCCACCAAACAGGGGGCCGAACACCGGGGAGCTGTTTTTT. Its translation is CASSPPNRGPNTGELFF.

CDR3 in amino acids: CASSSAFDSPGGELFF. The CDR3 DNA is TGTGCCAGCAGCTCCGCCTTTGACAGCCCCGGCGGGGAGCTGTTTTTT. The J gene is TRBJ2-2, the V gene TRBV11-3; tentatively, D is TRBD1 (5 bases). CDR3 size: 16 residues. V dropped 4 bases and J dropped 7 bases, with 19 bases sitting between them. Germline CDR1 is SGHNT and CDR2 is YENEEA.

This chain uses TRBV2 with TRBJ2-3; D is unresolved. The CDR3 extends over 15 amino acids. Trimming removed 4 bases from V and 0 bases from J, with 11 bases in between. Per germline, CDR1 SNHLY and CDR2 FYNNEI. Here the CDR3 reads CASSVSPSSTDTQYF. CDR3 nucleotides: TGTGCCAGCAGTGTGTCGCCGTCTAGCACAGATACGCAGTATTTT.